This paragraph reports one TCR beta chain. The antigen is unknown. This entry is derived from a study of cytomegalovirus exposure and HLA in healthy donors. Notes on the study in general: Among donors in an Asian-associated ancestry cluster, a later analysis reportedly found fewer N-insertions than the roughly 700-donor mean.

Germline lookup yields CDR1 SQVTM and CDR2 ANQGSEA. The CDR3 spans 14 residues. V shed 4 bases and J 2 bases; nucleotides not matched to a gene: 7. A multiplex PCR was run with 60 Vbeta primers and 13 Jbeta primers. The protocol was immunoSEQ multiplex PCR, while the TCRdb copy is restricted to in-frame clones and leaves out a portion. The top ten clones hold 6% of a sample with 65,000 to 100,000 clones, about 80% of them seen once. The donors, nominally healthy at sampling, likely had unrecorded immune exposures. The sequenced sample was PBMCs. This TCR came from a female donor in good health and CMV-seronegative. This chain joins TRBV29-1 and TRBJ1-2; TRBD1 aligns across 7 bases. In DNA form, the CDR3 reads TGCAGCGTTGCGGCGACAGGGCGGAACTATGGCTACACCTTC. It specifies CSVAATGRNYGYTF.